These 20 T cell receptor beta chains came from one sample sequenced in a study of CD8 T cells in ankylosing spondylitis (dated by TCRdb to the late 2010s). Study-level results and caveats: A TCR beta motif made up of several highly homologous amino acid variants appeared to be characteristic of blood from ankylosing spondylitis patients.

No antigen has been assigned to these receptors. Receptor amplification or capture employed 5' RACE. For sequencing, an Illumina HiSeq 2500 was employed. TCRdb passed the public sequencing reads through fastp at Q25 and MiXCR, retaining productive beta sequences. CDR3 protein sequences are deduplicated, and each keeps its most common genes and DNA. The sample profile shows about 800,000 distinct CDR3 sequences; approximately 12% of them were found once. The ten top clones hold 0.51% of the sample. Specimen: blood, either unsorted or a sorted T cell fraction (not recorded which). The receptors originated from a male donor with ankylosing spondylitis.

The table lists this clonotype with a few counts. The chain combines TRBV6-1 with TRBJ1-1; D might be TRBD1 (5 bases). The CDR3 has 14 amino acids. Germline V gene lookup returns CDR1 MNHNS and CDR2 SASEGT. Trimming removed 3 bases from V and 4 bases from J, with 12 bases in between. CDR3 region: CASSEIGGGTEAFF. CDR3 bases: TGTGCCAGCAGTGAGATTGGTGGGGGCACTGAAGCTTTCTTT.

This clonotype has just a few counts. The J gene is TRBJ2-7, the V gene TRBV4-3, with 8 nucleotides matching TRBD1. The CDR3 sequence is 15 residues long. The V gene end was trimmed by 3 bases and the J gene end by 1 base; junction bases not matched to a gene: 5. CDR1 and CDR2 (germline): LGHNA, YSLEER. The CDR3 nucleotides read TGCGCCAGCAGCCACCAGGACAGGGATTCCTACGAGCAGTACTTC. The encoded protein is CASSHQDRDSYEQYF.

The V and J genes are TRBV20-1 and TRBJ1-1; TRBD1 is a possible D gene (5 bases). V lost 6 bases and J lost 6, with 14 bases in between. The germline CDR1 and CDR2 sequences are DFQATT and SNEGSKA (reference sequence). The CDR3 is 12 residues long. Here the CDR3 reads CSARGGIAEAFF. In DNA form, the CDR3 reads TGCAGTGCCCGGGGGGGGATCGCTGAAGCTTTCTTT.

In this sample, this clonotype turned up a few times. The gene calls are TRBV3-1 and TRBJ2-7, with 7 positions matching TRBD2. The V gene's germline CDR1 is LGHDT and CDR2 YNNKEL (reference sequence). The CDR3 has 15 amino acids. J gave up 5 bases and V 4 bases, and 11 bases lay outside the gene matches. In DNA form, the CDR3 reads TGTGCCAGCAGCCCGCGACTAGCCCGATCGCACGAGCAGTACTTC. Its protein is CASSPRLARSHEQYF.

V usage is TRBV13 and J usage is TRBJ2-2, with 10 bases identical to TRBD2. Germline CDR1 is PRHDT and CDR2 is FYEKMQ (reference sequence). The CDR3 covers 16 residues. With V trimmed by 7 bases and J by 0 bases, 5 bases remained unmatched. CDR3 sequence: CASTSLAGANTGELFF. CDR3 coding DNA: TGTGCCAGCACGTCGCTAGCGGGGGCGAACACCGGGGAGCTGTTTTTT. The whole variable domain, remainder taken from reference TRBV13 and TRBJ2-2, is AAGVIQSPRHLIKEKRETATLKCYPIPRHDTVYWYQQGPGQDPQFLISFYEKMQSDKGSIPDRFSAQQFSDYHSELNMSSLELGDSALYFCASTSLAGANTGELFFGEGSRLTVL.

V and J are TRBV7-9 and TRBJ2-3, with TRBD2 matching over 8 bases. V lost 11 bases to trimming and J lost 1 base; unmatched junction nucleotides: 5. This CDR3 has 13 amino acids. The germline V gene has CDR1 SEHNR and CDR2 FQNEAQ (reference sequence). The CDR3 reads CALGAGGTDTQYF. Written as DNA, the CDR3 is TGTGCCTTAGGAGCGGGGGGCACAGATACGCAGTATTTT.

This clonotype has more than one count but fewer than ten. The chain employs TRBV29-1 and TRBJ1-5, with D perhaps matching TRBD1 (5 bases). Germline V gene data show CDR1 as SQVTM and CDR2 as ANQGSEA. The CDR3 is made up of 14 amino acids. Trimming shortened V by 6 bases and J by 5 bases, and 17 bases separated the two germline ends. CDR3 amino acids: CSVARGIGDQPQHF. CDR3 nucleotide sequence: TGCAGCGTGGCCCGGGGCATAGGGGATCAGCCCCAGCATTTT.

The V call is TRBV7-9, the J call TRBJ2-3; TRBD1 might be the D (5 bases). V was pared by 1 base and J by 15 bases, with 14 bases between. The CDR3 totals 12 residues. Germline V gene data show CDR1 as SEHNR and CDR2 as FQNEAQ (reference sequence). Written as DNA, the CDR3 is TGTGCCAGCAGCTTAGACAGGACCGTCCGTTATTTT. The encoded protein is CASSLDRTVRYF. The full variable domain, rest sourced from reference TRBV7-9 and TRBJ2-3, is DTGVSQNPRHKITKRGQNVTFRCDPISEHNRLYWYRQTLGQGPEFLTYFQNEAQLEKSRLLSDRFSAERPKGSFSTLEIQRTEQGDSAMYLCASSLDRTVRYFGPGTRLTVL.

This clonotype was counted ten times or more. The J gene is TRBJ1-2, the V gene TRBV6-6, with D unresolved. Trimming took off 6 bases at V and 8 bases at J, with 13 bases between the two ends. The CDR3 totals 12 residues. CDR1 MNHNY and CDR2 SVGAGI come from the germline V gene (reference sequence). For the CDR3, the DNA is TGTGCCAGCAGCCCGACCCTTGCGGGCTACACCTTC. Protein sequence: CASSPTLAGYTF.

CDR3 residues: CSGYRGDTEAFF. CDR3 coding DNA: TGCAGCGGGTACAGGGGGGACACTGAAGCTTTCTTT. This chain links TRBV29-1 with TRBJ1-1; TRBD1 agrees at 8 bases. Trimming took 7 bases from V and 3 from J; bases not matched to a gene: 4. This CDR3 has 12 amino acids. CDR1 and CDR2 from the germline V gene are SQVTM and ANQGSEA. Looking up the rest from reference TRBV29-1 and TRBJ1-1 gives the full variable domain: SAVISQKPSRDICQRGTSLTIQCQVDSQVTMMFWYRQQPGQSLTLIATANQGSEATYESGFVIDKFPISRPNLTFSTLTVSNMSPEDSSIYLCSGYRGDTEAFFGQGTRLTVV.

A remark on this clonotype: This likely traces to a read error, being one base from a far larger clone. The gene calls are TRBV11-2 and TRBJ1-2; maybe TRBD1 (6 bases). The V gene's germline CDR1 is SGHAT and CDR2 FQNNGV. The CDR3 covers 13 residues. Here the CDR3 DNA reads TGTGCCAGCAGCCCCGACAGGAACTATGGCTACGCCTTC. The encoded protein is CASSPDRNYGYAF. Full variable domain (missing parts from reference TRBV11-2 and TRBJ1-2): EAGVAQSPRYKIIEKRQSVAFWCNPISGHATLYWYQQILGQGPKLLIQFQNNGVVDDSQLPKDRFSAERLKGVDSTLKIQPAKLEDSAVYLCASSPDRNYGYAFGSGTRLTVV.

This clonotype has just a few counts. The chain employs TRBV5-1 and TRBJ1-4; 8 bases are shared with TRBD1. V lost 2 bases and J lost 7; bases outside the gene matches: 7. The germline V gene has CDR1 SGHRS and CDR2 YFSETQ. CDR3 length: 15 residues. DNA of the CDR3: TGCGCCAGCAGCTTCTCAGGGGGCGACGGTGAAAAACTGTTTTTT. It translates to CASSFSGGDGEKLFF.

In DNA, the CDR3 is TGCAGTGCTAGTGCTAGCGGGAGCACAGATACGCAGTATTTT. Residues: CSASASGSTDTQYF. The chain is built from TRBV20-1 and TRBJ2-3; 8 bases map to TRBD2. Germline-derived CDR1 and CDR2 are DFQATT and SNEGSKA (reference sequence). CDR3 size: 14 residues. V was pared by 3 bases and J by 0 bases, with 2 bases of the junction left unmatched.

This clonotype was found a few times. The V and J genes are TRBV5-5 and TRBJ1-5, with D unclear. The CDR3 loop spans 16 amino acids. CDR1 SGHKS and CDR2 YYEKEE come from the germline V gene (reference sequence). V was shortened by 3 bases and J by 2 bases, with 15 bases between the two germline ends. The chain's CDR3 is CASSSQASDGNQPQHF. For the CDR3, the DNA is TGTGCCAGCAGCTCCCAGGCCTCGGACGGCAATCAGCCCCAGCATTTT.

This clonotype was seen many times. CDR3: CASSYGGGSNTGELFF. In nucleotides, the CDR3 is TGTGCCAGCAGTTACGGGGGCGGATCGAACACCGGGGAGCTGTTTTTT. The chain combines TRBV6-5 with TRBJ2-2, with D perhaps TRBD1 (6 bases). V was shortened by 2 bases and J by 0 bases, with 10 bases between the two germline ends. The germline CDR1 and CDR2 sequences are MNHEY and SVGAGI. The CDR3 runs 16 residues.

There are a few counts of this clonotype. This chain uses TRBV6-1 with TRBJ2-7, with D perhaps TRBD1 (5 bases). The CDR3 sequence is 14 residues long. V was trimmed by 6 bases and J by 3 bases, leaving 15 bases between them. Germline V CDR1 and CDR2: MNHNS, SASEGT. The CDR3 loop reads CASSRVVDSYEQYF. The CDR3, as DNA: TGTGCCAGCAGCCGTGTTGTAGACAGCTACGAGCAGTACTTC.

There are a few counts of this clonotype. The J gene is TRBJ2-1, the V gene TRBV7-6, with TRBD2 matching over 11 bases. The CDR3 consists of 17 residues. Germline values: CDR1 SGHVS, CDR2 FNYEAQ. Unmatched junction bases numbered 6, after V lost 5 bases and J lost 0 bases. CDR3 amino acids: CASSPRLAGLSYNEQFF. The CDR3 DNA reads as TGTGCCAGCAGCCCGCGACTAGCGGGGCTCTCCTACAATGAGCAGTTCTTC.

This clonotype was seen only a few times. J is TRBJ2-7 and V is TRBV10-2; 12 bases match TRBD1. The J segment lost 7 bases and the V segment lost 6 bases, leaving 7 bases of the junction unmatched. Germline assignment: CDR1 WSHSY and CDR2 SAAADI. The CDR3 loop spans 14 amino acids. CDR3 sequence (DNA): TGCGCCAGCAGAACGGGACAGGGGGCGAGGGAGCAGTACTTC. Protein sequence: CASRTGQGAREQYF.

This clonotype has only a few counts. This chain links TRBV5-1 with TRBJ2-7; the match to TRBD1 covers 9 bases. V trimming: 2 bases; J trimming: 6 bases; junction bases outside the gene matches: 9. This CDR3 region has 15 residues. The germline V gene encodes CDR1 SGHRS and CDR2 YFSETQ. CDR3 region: CASSFGTGSFSEQYF. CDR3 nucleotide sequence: TGCGCCAGCAGCTTCGGGACAGGGTCTTTCAGCGAGCAGTACTTC.

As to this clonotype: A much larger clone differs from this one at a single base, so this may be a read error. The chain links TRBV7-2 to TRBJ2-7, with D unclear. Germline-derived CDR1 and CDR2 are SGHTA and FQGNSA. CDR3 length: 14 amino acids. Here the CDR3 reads CASSLVPLSSEQYF. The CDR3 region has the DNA TGTGCCAGCAGCTTAGTTCCCCTCTCCTCCGAGCAGTACTTC.